The clone carrying this TCR beta chain has ten or more counts. Its antigen remains unknown. This sample is part of a study of response to subunit inactivated influenza vaccine. General study points: Authors proposed each seasonal influenza vaccination draws in few new T cells.

The length of the CDR3 is 13 residues. V was shortened by 4 bases and J by 4 bases, with 10 bases between the two germline ends. Via MiXCR, TCRdb re-called the RT-PCR reads, giving one row per CDR3 protein. The table has about 170,000 distinct CDR3 sequences, roughly 12% seen once. The sample was also reused in another study, on T cells expressing NK-cell markers. That work contributes: The authors made TCR beta cDNA libraries by 5'RACE template switching. This switching added a universal primer site and UMIs.

This sequence was found in a man aged 45-65 years who received an inactivated influenza vaccine. The V and J genes are TRBV12-3 or TRBV12-4 and TRBJ1-2, with a tentative D call TRBD1 (6 bases). The sequences come from CD8+ T cells sorted from PBMCs, collected roughly 12 days after vaccination. As DNA, the CDR3 is TGTGCCAGCAGTTCAGACAGGAGCTATGGCTACACCTTC. Translating gives CASSSDRSYGYTF.